Each of the 23 T cell receptor beta chains below was sequenced from the same sample in a study of T cell changes during pregnancy in multiple sclerosis. Using immunoSEQ multiplex PCR, the repertoire was profiled, and TCRdb retains in-frame clones only, with some absent. The data show around 50,000 clones, around 92% seen once. The sequencing used CD4+ T cells from peripheral blood mononuclear cells, collected after pregnancy. Every receptor here comes from a female donor with multiple sclerosis, enrolled in a pregnancy study.

The rearrangement links TRBV2 to TRBJ2-1; 12 positions match TRBD2. Germline values: CDR1 SNHLY, CDR2 FYNNEI. With V trimmed by 6 bases and J by 7 bases, 7 bases remained unmatched. This CDR3 has 15 amino acids. The CDR3 DNA is TGTGCCAGCAGGGATGGACTAGCGGGGAGGAATGAGCAGTTCTTC. Residues: CASRDGLAGRNEQFF.

This clone was seen a handful of times. The rearrangement joins TRBV19 to TRBJ1-5, with D uncertain. The ends were cut back, 2 bases at V and 6 bases at J, with 8 bases in the middle. The CDR3 runs to 13 residues. The V gene's germline CDR1 is LNHDA and CDR2 SQIVND (reference sequence). CDR3 loop: CASSITLAQPQHF. DNA for the CDR3: TGTGCCAGTAGTATAACCTTGGCTCAGCCCCAGCATTTT.

The chain couples TRBV29-1 to TRBJ2-2; the match to TRBD1 covers 8 bases. This CDR3 is built from 12 residues. The V segment lost 6 bases and the J segment 5 bases; nucleotides outside the gene matches: 2. Germline V gene data show CDR1 as SQVTM and CDR2 as ANQGSEA. This CDR3 is CSVYRGTGELFF. CDR3 nucleotide sequence: TGCAGCGTGTACAGGGGGACCGGGGAGCTGTTTTTT.

The chain employs TRBV14 and TRBJ2-2; the match to TRBD1 covers 10 bases. V lost 0 bases to trimming and J lost 4 bases; unmatched junction nucleotides: 5. The CDR3 is made up of 17 amino acids. Germline values: CDR1 SGHDN, CDR2 FVKESK. Here the CDR3 reads CASSQDYGTGVTGELFF. CDR3 bases: TGTGCCAGCAGCCAAGATTATGGGACAGGGGTCACCGGGGAGCTGTTTTTT.

This rearrangement joins TRBV6-6 to TRBJ1-6; possible D gene TRBD1, 5 bases. CDR1 is MNHNY and CDR2 is SVGAGI in the germline V gene (reference sequence). V lost 7 bases, J lost 13 bases, and 14 bases lay in between. The CDR3 is made up of 12 amino acids. The CDR3 sequence: CASTPGGSPLHF. The CDR3 nucleotides read TGTGCCAGCACCCCCGGGGGGTCCCCCCTCCACTTT.

This chain links TRBV10-3 with TRBJ2-5; 8 bases align to TRBD2. The CDR3 length is 13 residues. CDR1 is ENHRY and CDR2 is SYGVKD in the germline V gene. V lost 6 bases to trimming and J lost 5 bases; unmatched junction nucleotides: 5. The CDR3 DNA is TGTGCCATCAGGAGGAGCGGGGGTGAGACCCAGTACTTC. This gives the protein CAIRRSGGETQYF.

This clone was seen once. The V gene is TRBV6-6, the J gene TRBJ2-3; possibly TRBD2 for D (6 bases). The germline V gene encodes CDR1 MNHNY and CDR2 SVGAGI (reference sequence). V was cut by 4 bases and J by 1 base, with 9 bases left in between. The CDR3 consists of 14 residues. Here the CDR3 DNA reads TGTGCCAGCAGTTTGGCTAGCGGCACAGATACGCAGTATTTT. Translating it yields CASSLASGTDTQYF.

This clone was observed once. The V and J genes are TRBV11-2 and TRBJ1-6; no reliable D call. The CDR3 is 14 amino acids. Per the germline V gene, CDR1 is SGHAT and CDR2 is FQNNGV. Trimming left V 3 bases short and J 7 bases short, with 10 bases between. CDR3 nucleotide sequence: TGTGCCAGCAGCTTGGGTAACAGAAATTCACCCCTCCACTTT. As protein: CASSLGNRNSPLHF.

This sequence joins TRBV19 and TRBJ1-6; a weak D match, TRBD1 (6 bases). CDR1 is LNHDA and CDR2 is SQIVND in the germline V gene (reference sequence). This CDR3 contains 13 residues. V lost 7 bases, J lost 6 bases, and 10 bases lay in between. CDR3 nucleotide sequence: TGTGCCAGTACAGGACAGTTTAATTCACCCCTCCACTTT. This codes for CASTGQFNSPLHF.

The chain is built from TRBV27 and TRBJ2-7; 11 nucleotides match TRBD1. The V gene's germline CDR1 is MNHEY and CDR2 SMNVEV (reference sequence). The CDR3 runs to 15 residues. With V trimmed by 6 bases and J by 2 bases, 6 bases remained unmatched. CDR3 sequence (DNA): TGTGCCAGCAGACTCCCGGGACAGGGGGCCTACGAGCAGTACTTC. Protein: CASRLPGQGAYEQYF.

V is TRBV18 and J is TRBJ2-7; D remains ambiguous. The V gene lost 3 bases and the J gene lost 0 bases, with 15 bases spanning the gap. CDR1 is KGHSH and CDR2 is LQKENI in the germline V gene. The length of the CDR3 is 16 residues. CDR3 coding DNA: TGTGCCAGCTCACCTTCAACAGTGAGTTACTCCTACGAGCAGTACTTC. This translates into CASSPSTVSYSYEQYF.

This clone was observed a few times. The chain carries TRBV6-6 and TRBJ1-6, with 7 bases aligning to TRBD1. CDR3 length equals 15 residues. The V segment lost 4 bases and the J segment 4 bases; nucleotides outside the gene matches: 4. The germline CDR1 and CDR2 sequences are MNHNY and SVGAGI (reference sequence). DNA for the CDR3: TGTGCCAGCAGTTCCGGGGACAGTTATAATTCACCCCTCCACTTT. Residues: CASSSGDSYNSPLHF.

The V and J genes are TRBV7-9 and TRBJ2-1; tentatively, D is TRBD1 (6 bases). Germline CDR1 and CDR2: SEHNR and FQNEAQ (reference sequence). The CDR3 contains 16 residues. V lost 1 base and J lost 4, with 14 bases in between. CDR3 DNA: TGTGCCAGCAGCTTAGGGGACACCTTGTATTACAATGAGCAGTTCTTC. Protein sequence: CASSLGDTLYYNEQFF.

With respect to this clone: The junction departs from the called germline gene at one end, perhaps through a read error. The chain links TRBV6-1 to TRBJ2-7; D is uncertain. The germline CDR1 and CDR2 sequences are MNHNS and SASEGT. This CDR3 has 11 amino acids. The CDR3 is CASSEVFEAVF. CDR3 sequence (DNA): TGTGCCAGCAGTGAAGTCTTCGAGGCCGTCTTC.

The V call is TRBV11-2, the J call TRBJ1-1; tentative D call: TRBD1 (6 bases). Germline lookup yields CDR1 SGHAT and CDR2 FQNNGV. CDR3 size: 16 residues. The V end was cut by 5 bases, the J end by 4 bases, with 20 bases between. The CDR3 spells CASSLTGLLRGTEAFF. In DNA, the CDR3 is TGTGCCAGCAGCCTGACAGGTTTGTTGCGTGGCACTGAAGCTTTCTTT.

The V and J genes are TRBV7-3 and TRBJ2-1; 11 bases map to TRBD2. Looked up from germline, CDR1 is SGHTA and CDR2 is FQGTGA. The V segment lost 3 bases and the J segment 2 bases; nucleotides outside the gene matches: 3. This CDR3 comprises 16 residues. The CDR3 spells CASSLTLAGAYNEQFF. CDR3 DNA: TGTGCCAGCAGCTTGACACTAGCGGGGGCCTACAATGAGCAGTTCTTC.

The rearrangement joins TRBV2 to TRBJ2-5, with 14 bases fitting TRBD2. V gave up 6 bases and J gave up 1 base; unmatched junction bases: 4. CDR3 length equals 16 residues. CDR1 and CDR2 from the germline V gene are SNHLY and FYNNEI. The CDR3 loop reads CASSHGLAGGQETQYF. The CDR3 DNA follows: TGTGCCAGCAGCCATGGACTAGCGGGGGGCCAAGAGACCCAGTACTTC.

This chain connects TRBV7-3 to TRBJ1-1; D is undetermined. The V and J ends lost 6 bases and 1 base respectively, with 9 bases between them. Germline V lookup: CDR1 SGHTA, CDR2 FQGTGA. This CDR3 contains 13 residues. This CDR3 reads CASSSGGNTEAFF. CDR3 nucleotide sequence: TGTGCCAGCAGTTCCGGTGGGAACACTGAAGCTTTCTTT.

This clone has a handful of counts. The chain is built from TRBV10-3 and TRBJ2-7; 15 bases are shared with TRBD2. The J segment lost 7 bases and the V segment lost 0 bases, leaving 4 bases of the junction unmatched. The V gene's germline CDR1 is ENHRY and CDR2 SYGVKD. CDR3 length: 16 amino acids. DNA of the CDR3: TGTGCCATCAGTGAGTCGGGGACTAGCGGGGGGCTTGAGCAGTACTTC. As protein: CAISESGTSGGLEQYF.

The CDR3 reads CASSGGEGQPQHF. In DNA, the CDR3 is TGTGCCAGCAGCGGAGGGGAGGGACAGCCCCAGCATTTT. The rearrangement links TRBV9 to TRBJ1-5; possibly TRBD1 for D (5 bases). V dropped 3 bases and J dropped 7 bases, with 11 bases sitting between them. Per germline, CDR1 SGDLS and CDR2 YYNGEE. There are 13 residues in the CDR3.

The genes are TRBV11-3 and TRBJ2-3; 7 bases are shared with TRBD2. V trimming: 5 bases; J trimming: 4 bases; junction bases outside the gene matches: 9. Germline V gene sequence: CDR1 SGHNT, CDR2 YENEEA. CDR3 length equals 15 residues. Here the CDR3 reads CASSLGSGGPDTQYF. DNA for the CDR3: TGTGCCAGCAGCCTCGGCTCGGGGGGACCAGATACGCAGTATTTT.

The chain uses TRBV18 and TRBJ2-3; 12 nucleotides align to TRBD2. The J segment lost 3 bases and the V segment lost 4 bases, leaving 5 bases of the junction unmatched. CDR1 and CDR2 from the germline V gene are KGHSH and LQKENI. CDR3 length: 16 amino acids. The chain's CDR3 is CASSLVTSGGTDTQYF. CDR3 bases: TGTGCCAGCTCACTCGTGACTAGCGGGGGTACAGATACGCAGTATTTT.

V usage is TRBV5-6 and J usage is TRBJ2-7; 10 bases map to TRBD1. This CDR3 spans 14 amino acids. Germline CDR1 SGHDT, CDR2 YYEEEE. V was clipped by 8 bases and J by 2 bases; unmatched bases: 7. The CDR3 nucleotides read TGTGCCAGTAATAGGGACAGGGGAACCTACGAGCAGTACTTC. This gives the protein CASNRDRGTYEQYF.